These 6 T cell receptor beta chains share one sample of origin, sequenced in a study of T cell responses to AZD1222 COVID-19 vaccine. The repertoire was sequenced with immunoSEQ multiplex PCR; TCRdb's copy has only in-frame clones and lacks some. Of approximately 130,000 clones in the sample, roughly 91% were seen once. The specimen comprised peripheral blood, sampled on day 0 of AZD1222 vaccination. Receptors were obtained from an adult in good health.

CDR3: CASSAVAGGKSYNEQFF. The CDR3 DNA is TGTGCCAGCAGTGCTGTAGCGGGGGGGAAAAGCTACAATGAGCAGTTCTTC. The chain has TRBV25-1 and TRBJ2-1, with 11 positions matching TRBD2. Per germline, CDR1 MGHDK and CDR2 SYGVNS. Trimming took 4 bases from V and 3 from J; bases not matched to a gene: 8. The CDR3 totals 17 residues.

The rearrangement joins TRBV5-6 to TRBJ2-3; tentatively, D is TRBD1 or TRBD2 (6 bases each). Trimming took off 4 bases at V and 8 bases at J, with 14 bases between the two ends. Germline V gene sequence: CDR1 SGHDT, CDR2 YYEEEE. The CDR3 sequence is 13 residues long. The CDR3 bases are TGTGCCAGCAGCAAGAAACAGGGAGGTACGCAGTATTTT. Encoded protein: CASSKKQGGTQYF.

The V call is TRBV5-1, the J call TRBJ1-5, with unresolved D. V shed 5 bases and J shed 0 bases, with 12 bases lying between them. Germline CDR1 and CDR2: SGHRS and YFSETQ. This CDR3 is built from 15 residues. CDR3 coding DNA: TGCGCCAGCAGAAGGACGCCTGATAGCAATCAGCCCCAGCATTTT. Residues: CASRRTPDSNQPQHF.

The chain links TRBV2 to TRBJ1-6; 11 bases agree with TRBD1. The length of the CDR3 is 15 residues. V trimming: 2 bases; J trimming: 9 bases; junction bases outside the gene matches: 3. The V gene's germline CDR1 is SNHLY and CDR2 FYNNEI. Here the CDR3 reads CASSEQGQGVSPLHF. The CDR3 nucleotides read TGTGCCAGCAGTGAACAGGGACAGGGGGTTTCACCCCTCCACTTT.

V gene TRBV27 combines with J gene TRBJ2-1, with 12 bases matching TRBD2. J gave up 10 bases and V 3 bases, and 10 bases lay outside the gene matches. CDR3 length: 16 amino acids. Germline CDR1 and CDR2: MNHEY and SMNVEV (reference sequence). For the CDR3, the DNA is TGTGCCAGCAGTTTTCGGGCGACTAGCGGGAGAGGGGAGCAGTTCTTC. Translated: CASSFRATSGRGEQFF.

The gene calls are TRBV19 and TRBJ1-1, with D possibly matching TRBD1 (5 bases). This CDR3 has 18 residues. V was shortened by 0 bases and J by 4 bases, with 21 bases between the two germline ends. The germline CDR1 and CDR2 sequences are LNHDA and SQIVND (reference sequence). The CDR3 coding sequence is TGTGCCAGTAGTATAGATATTTGGGGCCTGATAGGAGGCACTGAAGCTTTCTTT. The encoded protein is CASSIDIWGLIGGTEAFF.